These T cell receptor beta chains were read from a single sample in a study of blood T cell repertoires in COVID-19. Clones were read by immunoSEQ multiplex PCR, and TCRdb kept only the in-frame ones, dropping some. This sample has some 240,000 clones; approximately 88% occur once, and the top ten carry about 6%. What was sequenced was peripheral blood. Every receptor here comes from a man between 60 and 70 years old who had recovered from COVID-19. The CDR3 runs from the conserved cysteine through the conserved F or W. Each record gives: clone size, V gene, J gene, D gene, CDR3 DNA, CDR3 protein. D genes are given only for firm matches. Size is stated for part of the rows, as once, few or many counts, or as a class when the clone is expanded.

size: NA; V: TRBV12-3/TRBV12-4; J: TRBJ1-2; D: NA; DNA: TGTGCCAGCAGTCCGGACAGCGTCTATGGCTACACCTTC; CDR3: CASSPDSVYGYTF
size: few; V: TRBV2; J: TRBJ2-5; D: TRBD2; DNA: TGTGCCAGCATAGGGGGGCTAGCGGGAGATCGAGAGACCCAGTACTTC; CDR3: CASIGGLAGDRETQYF
size: NA; V: TRBV6-6; J: TRBJ2-7; D: TRBD1; DNA: TGTGCCAGCAGTTACGGGGGACAGTACGAGCAGTACTTC; CDR3: CASSYGGQYEQYF
size: NA; V: TRBV19; J: TRBJ1-1; D: NA; DNA: TGTGCCAGTAGTATCTCGATTAGAGGCAGAGGGAACACTGAAGCTTTCTTT; CDR3: CASSISIRGRGNTEAFF
size: NA; V: TRBV6-4; J: TRBJ2-1; D: TRBD2; DNA: TGTGCCAGCAGTGAAGGGCCTAGCGGGAGCTCCTACAATGAGCAGTTCTTC; CDR3: CASSEGPSGSSYNEQFF
size: once; V: TRBV5-5; J: TRBJ2-3; D: TRBD1; DNA: TGTGCCAGCAGCGTAGGTGGGACAGCCAGCACAGATACGCAGTATTTT; CDR3: CASSVGGTASTDTQYF
size: NA; V: TRBV19; J: TRBJ2-2; D: NA; DNA: TGTGCCAGTAGTATTTCGGGGATCACCGGGGAGCTGTTTTTT; CDR3: CASSISGITGELFF
size: NA; V: TRBV27; J: TRBJ2-7; D: TRBD1; DNA: TGTGCCAGCAGTTTGAAGGCCCAGGGGGCCACCTACGAGCAGTACTTC; CDR3: CASSLKAQGATYEQYF
size: NA; V: TRBV18; J: TRBJ2-7; D: NA; DNA: TGTGCCAGCTCACCCAACACGGGGAACGAGCAGTACTTC; CDR3: CASSPNTGNEQYF
size: NA; V: TRBV28; J: TRBJ1-2; D: TRBD1; DNA: TGTGCCAGCAGCCATCGGACAGGGGCCACAGTGATTTATGGCTACACCTTC; CDR3: CASSHRTGATVIYGYTF
size: NA; V: TRBV19; J: TRBJ1-2; D: NA; DNA: TGTGCCAGTAGGCCGTCTGACAGCTCCTCAAGAGGCTACACCTTC; CDR3: CASRPSDSSSRGYTF
size: NA; V: TRBV9; J: TRBJ1-5; D: TRBD1; DNA: TGTGCCAGCAGCCCCGGACAGGGTGGGCAGCCCCAGCATTTT; CDR3: CASSPGQGGQPQHF
size: NA; V: TRBV18; J: TRBJ2-1; D: TRBD2; DNA: TGTGCCAGCTCATCGACTAGCGGGACCCACAATGAGCAGTTCTTC; CDR3: CASSSTSGTHNEQFF
size: NA; V: TRBV5-4; J: TRBJ1-1; D: NA; DNA: TGTGCCAGCAGCTTGGGAGGGTCCGCTGAAGCTTTCTTT; CDR3: CASSLGGSAEAFF
size: NA; V: TRBV5-6; J: TRBJ2-3; D: TRBD1; DNA: TGTGCCAGCAGTTGGAACAGGGGGACATTTGATACGCAGTATTTT; CDR3: CASSWNRGTFDTQYF
size: NA; V: TRBV4-1; J: TRBJ1-6; D: TRBD1; DNA: TGCGCCAGCAGCCAAGCAGGGGGACAGTATAATTCACCCCTCCACTTT; CDR3: CASSQAGGQYNSPLHF
size: NA; V: TRBV11-3; J: TRBJ2-5; D: NA; DNA: TGTGCCAGCAGCATAGGGGTCAGGCAGACCCAGTACTTC; CDR3: CASSIGVRQTQYF
size: NA; V: TRBV3-1/TRBV3-2; J: TRBJ1-3; D: TRBD1; DNA: TGTGCCAGCAGCCTCAGAGGGTCGGGACAGGGGTCGTGGGGAAACACCATATATTTT; CDR3: CASSLRGSGQGSWGNTIYF
size: NA; V: TRBV7-2; J: TRBJ2-2; D: TRBD1; DNA: TGTGCCAGCAGCAACGGACAGGGAAACACCGGGGAGCTGTTTTTT; CDR3: CASSNGQGNTGELFF
size: NA; V: TRBV11-2; J: TRBJ1-4; D: NA; DNA: TGTGCCAGCAGCTTATCAGGAGAAAAACTGTTTTTT; CDR3: CASSLSGEKLFF
size: NA; V: TRBV24-1; J: TRBJ1-2; D: TRBD1; DNA: TGTGCCACCACCCGGACAGGGAAGTCGGTCTATGGCTACACCTTC; CDR3: CATTRTGKSVYGYTF
size: NA; V: TRBV14; J: TRBJ1-2; D: NA; DNA: TGTGCCAGCAGCCCTACTACCTATCGCTATGGCTACACCTTC; CDR3: CASSPTTYRYGYTF
size: NA; V: TRBV6-5; J: TRBJ1-6; D: NA; DNA: TGTGCCAGCAGTTATCCGGGGGGGAATTCACCCCTCCACTTT; CDR3: CASSYPGGNSPLHF
size: NA; V: TRBV2; J: TRBJ2-1; D: TRBD2; DNA: TGTGCCAGCAGTGAAGCGCGGGGGAAGAATGAGCAGTTCTTC; CDR3: CASSEARGKNEQFF
size: NA; V: TRBV5-1; J: TRBJ2-1; D: TRBD2; DNA: TGCGCCAGCAGCTTGGTGGCGGGAGCTTACAATGAGCAGTTCTTC; CDR3: CASSLVAGAYNEQFF
size: NA; V: TRBV15; J: TRBJ1-1; D: TRBD1; DNA: TGTGCCACCAGCAGAGACAAGGACAGGTGGAACACTGAAGCTTTCTTT; CDR3: CATSRDKDRWNTEAFF
size: NA; V: TRBV6-5; J: TRBJ1-4; D: NA; DNA: TGTGCCACCAAACAGGGACCTAATGAAAAACTGTTTTTT; CDR3: CATKQGPNEKLFF
size: NA; V: TRBV5-4; J: TRBJ1-4; D: NA; DNA: TGTGCCAGCAGCCGGCGGACAGACTACAATGAAAAACTGTTTTTT; CDR3: CASSRRTDYNEKLFF
size: NA; V: TRBV18; J: TRBJ2-5; D: TRBD1; DNA: TGTGCCAGCTCCCAGGACAGGGCTCCGTGGACCCAGTACTTC; CDR3: CASSQDRAPWTQYF
size: NA; V: TRBV6-5; J: TRBJ2-2; D: TRBD2; DNA: TGTGCCAGCAGTTACGCGACTAGCGGGAGGCGTGGGGAGCTGTTTTTT; CDR3: CASSYATSGRRGELFF
size: NA; V: TRBV19; J: TRBJ1-5; D: NA; DNA: TGTGCCAGTAGCTGGACATACAATCAGCCCCAGCATTTT; CDR3: CASSWTYNQPQHF
size: NA; V: TRBV9; J: TRBJ2-7; D: TRBD2; DNA: TGTGCCAGCAGCGATACCGGGACTAGCGGCGAGCAGTACTTC; CDR3: CASSDTGTSGEQYF
size: NA; V: TRBV5-4; J: TRBJ2-5; D: TRBD2; DNA: TGTGCCAGCAGCTCTGGACTAGCTCGGGAGACCCAGTACTTC; CDR3: CASSSGLARETQYF
size: NA; V: TRBV28; J: TRBJ1-2; D: NA; DNA: TGTGCCAGCACCTTAAGGGGTAGCTATGGCTACACCTTC; CDR3: CASTLRGSYGYTF
size: NA; V: TRBV11-2; J: TRBJ2-5; D: TRBD2; DNA: TGTGCCAGCAGCGCGGGGGACCGACGAGAGACCCAGTACTTC; CDR3: CASSAGDRRETQYF
size: NA; V: TRBV6-2/TRBV6-3; J: TRBJ1-5; D: TRBD1; DNA: TGTGCCAGCAGTTACTCCGGGACAGGGGGTTTCAGCAATCAGCCCCAGCATTTT; CDR3: CASSYSGTGGFSNQPQHF
size: once; V: TRBV4-2; J: TRBJ2-7; D: TRBD2; DNA: TGTGCCAGCAGCCAGGGGAGGGTTGAGCAGTACTTC; CDR3: CASSQGRVEQYF
size: NA; V: TRBV6-2/TRBV6-3; J: TRBJ2-3; D: TRBD1; DNA: TGTGCCAGCAGTTACTCCGACAGGGGGCGCACAGATACGCAGTATTTT; CDR3: CASSYSDRGRTDTQYF
size: NA; V: TRBV28; J: TRBJ2-1; D: TRBD2; DNA: TGTGCCAGCAGTTTGCTAGCGGGAGTTAATGAGCAGTTCTTC; CDR3: CASSLLAGVNEQFF
size: NA; V: TRBV10-3; J: TRBJ2-1; D: TRBD2; DNA: TGTGCCATCAGCCCAGGGAGGGAGGGGCACAATGAGCAGTTCTTC; CDR3: CAISPGREGHNEQFF
size: NA; V: TRBV28; J: TRBJ1-5; D: TRBD1; DNA: TGTGCCAGCAGTCAGACAGGGGGTTTTAGCAATCAGCCCCAGCATTTT; CDR3: CASSQTGGFSNQPQHF
size: NA; V: TRBV13; J: TRBJ1-6; D: NA; DNA: TGTGCCAGCAGCCCAGGACAGTATAATTCACCCCTCCACTTT; CDR3: CASSPGQYNSPLHF
size: NA; V: TRBV27; J: TRBJ2-1; D: TRBD1; DNA: TGTGCCAGCAGTTTGAGGGACAGGGAGGATGAGCAGTTCTTC; CDR3: CASSLRDREDEQFF
size: NA; V: TRBV11-2; J: TRBJ1-5; D: NA; DNA: TGTGCCAGCAGCCGGGGACTTTTCCCAAATCAGCCCCAGCATTTT; CDR3: CASSRGLFPNQPQHF
size: NA; V: TRBV7-3; J: TRBJ2-7; D: TRBD2; DNA: TGTGCCAGCAGCCCAAGCGGGGGGGCTTCCGAGCAGTACTTC; CDR3: CASSPSGGASEQYF
size: NA; V: TRBV10-1; J: TRBJ2-7; D: TRBD1; DNA: TGCGCCAGCAGTACCACAGGGGGCGGGGGCCCGAACGTCGAGCAGTACTTC; CDR3: CASSTTGGGGPNVEQYF
size: once; V: TRBV6-5; J: TRBJ2-3; D: NA; DNA: TGTGCCAGCAGTTACATGTCACTCACAGATACGCAGTATTTT; CDR3: CASSYMSLTDTQYF
size: NA; V: TRBV27; J: TRBJ2-3; D: NA; DNA: TGTGCCAGCAGTTGGGAGGAGGGCGATACGCAGTATTTT; CDR3: CASSWEEGDTQYF
size: NA; V: TRBV4-1; J: TRBJ1-2; D: NA; DNA: TGCGCCAGCAGCCAAGATCTCAGGGGTGCCGGGGTCTATGGCTACACCTTC; CDR3: CASSQDLRGAGVYGYTF
size: NA; V: TRBV10-3; J: TRBJ2-3; D: TRBD2; DNA: TGTGCCATCTGGGAGGGGTACGCGGATACGCAGTATTTT; CDR3: CAIWEGYADTQYF
size: few; V: TRBV2; J: TRBJ2-3; D: NA; DNA: TGTGCCAGCAGTGAAGGGAGGGCATATACGCAGTATTTT; CDR3: CASSEGRAYTQYF
size: NA; V: TRBV19; J: TRBJ1-5; D: NA; DNA: TGTGCCAGTAGTAGGCAGGGTGTTCGGCCCCAGCATTTT; CDR3: CASSRQGVRPQHF
size: NA; V: TRBV7-9; J: TRBJ2-7; D: TRBD1; DNA: TGTGCCAGCAGCAATACAGGGGGATACGAGCAGTACTTC; CDR3: CASSNTGGYEQYF
size: NA; V: TRBV10-3; J: TRBJ2-1; D: TRBD2; DNA: TGTGCCATCAAAACTAGCGGGGGGCCCGGTGAGCAGTTCTTC; CDR3: CAIKTSGGPGEQFF